The next 22 T cell receptor beta chains were all read from a single sample in a study of cytomegalovirus exposure and HLA in healthy donors. The method was immunoSEQ multiplex PCR; TCRdb's version includes in-frame clones alone and lacks a portion of them. Among 200,000 to 250,000 clones listed, 90% to 95% were seen once. Sequences were obtained from PBMCs. The source is a woman aged 18 to 35 in good health and CMV-seronegative.

This chain uses TRBV4-1 with TRBJ2-6; tentative D call: TRBD1 (6 bases). Trimming pared 4 bases from V and 0 bases from J, leaving 16 bases between. Germline values: CDR1 MGHRA, CDR2 YSYEKL. The CDR3 is made up of 18 amino acids. CDR3 in amino acids: CASSRNTGTLSGANVLTF. CDR3 DNA: TGCGCCAGCAGCCGTAATACAGGGACCCTCTCTGGGGCCAACGTCCTGACTTTC.

The CDR3 coding sequence is TGTGCCAGCAGAGAAAGGGCTAGCGGGTTGGGGAGCTCCTACAATGAGCAGTTCTTC. Translated: CASRERASGLGSSYNEQFF. The gene calls are TRBV6-1 and TRBJ2-1; 8 bases are a match to TRBD2. This CDR3 region has 19 residues. Germline V CDR1 and CDR2: MNHNS, SASEGT. Trimming took 6 bases from V and 0 from J; bases not matched to a gene: 16.

The gene calls are TRBV6-1 and TRBJ2-3; D remains unclear. In germline, CDR1 is MNHNS, CDR2 SASEGT. Trimming removed 3 bases at V and 0 bases at J, with 13 bases between. This CDR3 has 16 residues. CDR3 nucleotides: TGTGCCAGCAGTGATCTCGTAGCCCTTAGCACAGATACGCAGTATTTT. Amino acids: CASSDLVALSTDTQYF.

The chain combines TRBV19 with TRBJ1-5, with 9 bases matching TRBD1. The germline V gene has CDR1 LNHDA and CDR2 SQIVND (reference sequence). This CDR3 is built from 15 residues. J lost 2 bases, V lost 7 bases, and 6 bases had no gene match. CDR3 DNA: TGTGCCAGTAACCGGGACAGGGAGGGCAATCAGCCCCAGCATTTT. Protein product: CASNRDREGNQPQHF.

The rearrangement links TRBV29-1 to TRBJ2-5, with 8 bases matching TRBD1. CDR1 is SQVTM and CDR2 is ANQGSEA in the germline V gene. CDR3 size: 13 residues. The V gene end was trimmed by 6 bases and the J gene end by 4 bases; junction bases not matched to a gene: 7. The CDR3 reads CSVKATGGETQYF. The CDR3, as DNA: TGCAGCGTCAAAGCTACAGGGGGAGAGACCCAGTACTTC.

The chain employs TRBV10-2 and TRBJ2-7, with 8 bases matching TRBD2. This CDR3 is 14 amino acids long. The germline gives CDR1 WSHSY, CDR2 SAAADI. The V segment lost 8 bases and the J segment 5 bases; nucleotides outside the gene matches: 11. The CDR3 here is CASGPTGGANEQYF. The CDR3 coding sequence is TGCGCCAGCGGCCCGACGGGAGGGGCGAACGAGCAGTACTTC.

This clone occurred once. V and J are TRBV11-2 and TRBJ2-7; 8 positions agree with TRBD2. Trimming removed 2 bases from V and 2 bases from J; junction bases left unmatched: 5. This CDR3 is built from 15 residues. CDR1 and CDR2 (germline): SGHAT, FQNNGV. This CDR3 is CASSLISGKPYEQYF. CDR3 DNA sequence: TGTGCCAGCAGCTTAATTAGCGGGAAGCCCTACGAGCAGTACTTC.

This rearrangement joins TRBV7-7 to TRBJ2-5, with TRBD1 as a possible D gene (6 bases). The CDR3 is made up of 13 amino acids. The V gene lost 4 bases and the J gene lost 3 bases, with 9 bases spanning the gap. Germline V lookup: CDR1 SSHAT, CDR2 FNYEAQ (reference sequence). CDR3 residues: CASSSRTEETQYF. The CDR3 DNA is TGTGCCAGCAGCTCGAGGACAGAAGAGACCCAGTACTTC.

The V call is TRBV6-1, the J call TRBJ2-5, with D possibly matching TRBD1 (6 bases). The CDR3 runs to 16 residues. V lost 2 bases to trimming and J lost 5 bases, with 18 bases between them. In germline, CDR1 is MNHNS, CDR2 SASEGT. The CDR3 protein is CASSENARGPRETQYF. For the CDR3, the DNA is TGTGCCAGCAGTGAAAACGCCAGGGGTCCCAGGGAGACCCAGTACTTC.

This chain connects TRBV5-5 to TRBJ1-1; D unresolved. This CDR3 is 13 amino acids long. Germline loops: CDR1 SGHKS, CDR2 YYEKEE (reference sequence). Trimming took off 0 bases at V and 8 bases at J, with 11 bases between the two ends. CDR3 in DNA: TGTGCCAGCAGCTTGGCCGCAGTGCGGGAAGCTTTCTTT. Translation gives CASSLAAVREAFF.

The chain combines TRBV6-4 with TRBJ2-2, with D possibly matching TRBD1 (5 bases). This CDR3 comprises 15 residues. The V end lost 10 bases, the J end lost 7 bases, and 22 bases lay between the germline ends. Germline assignment: CDR1 MRHNA and CDR2 SNTAGT. The CDR3 DNA follows: TGTGCCACCAGAAAAGACAGTCTCATTGGCGGGGAGCTGTTTTTT. It translates to CATRKDSLIGGELFF.

The chain carries TRBV30 and TRBJ1-2; D possibly corresponds to TRBD1 (6 bases). This CDR3 has 11 residues. Trimming left V 4 bases short and J 8 bases short, with 11 bases between. In germline, CDR1 is GTSNPN, CDR2 SVGIG (reference sequence). The CDR3: CAWTRTGGYTF. CDR3 nucleotides: TGTGCCTGGACTCGTACAGGGGGCTACACCTTC.

The chain employs TRBV30 and TRBJ1-2; 11 bases align to TRBD1. CDR3 length equals 16 residues. V shed 3 bases and J 8 bases; nucleotides not matched to a gene: 14. Per germline, CDR1 GTSNPN and CDR2 SVGIG (reference sequence). CDR3 in amino acids: CAWRGDWDRGFRGYTF. The CDR3 nucleotides read TGTGCCTGGAGAGGTGACTGGGACAGGGGGTTTAGGGGCTACACCTTC.

This clone was found once. This chain links TRBV6-6 with TRBJ2-3; 10 bases align to TRBD2. The germline gives CDR1 MNHNY, CDR2 SVGAGI (reference sequence). Unmatched junction bases numbered 8, after V lost 7 bases and J lost 1 base. The CDR3 contains 16 residues. The CDR3 region is CASNNFGTSGTDTQYF. The CDR3 DNA reads as TGTGCCAGCAACAACTTTGGGACTAGCGGCACAGATACGCAGTATTTT.

The chain has TRBV10-2 and TRBJ2-7; D might be TRBD1 (5 bases). Germline CDR1 is WSHSY and CDR2 is SAAADI. The CDR3 length is 12 residues. Trimming pared 9 bases from V and 5 bases from J, leaving 14 bases between. In nucleotides, the CDR3 is TGCGCCAGTACCCGTCAGGGTGACGAGCAGTACTTC. This translates into CASTRQGDEQYF.

The chain couples TRBV7-2 to TRBJ1-2, with D maybe TRBD1 (5 bases). V lost 5 bases and J lost 3, with 16 bases in between. The CDR3 length is 15 residues. The V gene's germline CDR1 is SGHTA and CDR2 FQGNSA. CDR3 in amino acids: CASSRYGGSDYGYTF. CDR3 coding DNA: TGTGCCAGCAGCCGATACGGGGGTTCGGACTATGGCTACACCTTC. The whole variable domain, filled in from reference TRBV7-2 and TRBJ1-2, reads GAGVSQSPSNKVTEKGKDVELRCDPISGHTALYWYRQSLGQGLEFLIYFQGNSAPDKSGLPSDRFSAERTGGSVSTLTIQRTQQEDSAVYLCASSRYGGSDYGYTFGSGTRLTVV.

This clone was recorded once. The V gene is TRBV19, the J gene TRBJ1-1; D is perhaps TRBD1 (6 bases). This CDR3 is built from 15 residues. V was shortened by 3 bases and J by 2 bases, with 13 bases between the two germline ends. Germline lookup yields CDR1 LNHDA and CDR2 SQIVND (reference sequence). DNA for the CDR3: TGTGCCAGTAGTATCGCTTCAGGGGCTAACACTGAAGCTTTCTTT. It yields the protein CASSIASGANTEAFF. Full variable domain (missing parts from reference TRBV19 and TRBJ1-1): DGGITQSPKYLFRKEGQNVTLSCEQNLNHDAMYWYRQDPGQGLRLIYYSQIVNDFQKGDIAEGYSVSREKKESFPLTVTSAQKNPTAFYLCASSIASGANTEAFFGQGTRLTVV.

The rearrangement uses TRBV14 and TRBJ1-2, with D unresolved. The V end was cut by 0 bases, the J end by 6 bases, with 14 bases between. The CDR3 length is 15 residues. Germline CDR1 reads SGHDN; CDR2 reads FVKESK. CDR3 region: CASSQDLQARNGYTF. CDR3 nucleotides: TGTGCCAGCAGCCAAGATCTTCAGGCCAGGAATGGCTACACCTTC.

CDR3 in DNA: TGTGCCAGCAGTGAAGCAGTGAGAGCTGAAGCTTTCTTT. This encodes CASSEAVRAEAFF. The J gene is TRBJ1-1, the V gene TRBV2; D uncertain. V was trimmed by 0 bases and J by 6 bases, leaving 8 bases between them. CDR3 length: 13 residues. Germline lookup yields CDR1 SNHLY and CDR2 FYNNEI.

The rearrangement joins TRBV4-1 to TRBJ2-6; D unclear. The CDR3 contains 17 residues. CDR1 and CDR2 (germline): MGHRA, YSYEKL. V was shortened by 1 base and J by 4 bases, with 14 bases between the two germline ends. CDR3 sequence (DNA): TGCGCCAGCAGCCAAGGGGTTACAGTTAGAGGGGCCAACGTCCTGACTTTC. Its protein product is CASSQGVTVRGANVLTF.

This chain uses TRBV11-2 with TRBJ1-3; D is possibly TRBD1 (6 bases). The V gene lost 2 bases and the J gene lost 3 bases, with 11 bases spanning the gap. Germline V lookup: CDR1 SGHAT, CDR2 FQNNGV. The CDR3 consists of 15 residues. CDR3 sequence: CASSLQGLVGNTIYF. The DNA for the CDR3 is TGTGCCAGCAGCTTACAGGGGCTCGTTGGAAACACCATATATTTT.

The genes are TRBV6-1 and TRBJ1-1, with 8 bases matching TRBD1. CDR3 length: 13 residues. With 6 bases clipped from V and 2 bases from J, the junction kept 2 bases outside the gene matches. CDR1 is MNHNS, CDR2 SASEGT, per germline. This CDR3 is CASRGQVNTEAFF. The CDR3 DNA sequence: TGTGCCAGCAGGGGACAGGTCAACACTGAAGCTTTCTTT.